This T cell receptor (beta chain) was identified during a study of glioma-infiltrating T cells (dated by TCRdb to the mid-2010s). General notes on the study: The study sequenced TCR alpha- and beta-chain repertoires from glioma tissue, from non-neoplastic brain tissue and from matched peripheral blood mononuclear cells. Each tissue-infiltrating repertoire was compared with the same patient's peripheral blood repertoire to measure divergence between tissue and blood T-cell populations. The paired cohort comprised three low-grade glioma patients, about 8 primary glioblastoma patients and three non-glioma patients contributing non-neoplastic brain tissue. Study-level results and caveats: Very few CDR3 sequences were found to be shared between tissue and blood, and this scarcity was attributed to high CDR3 diversity and limited sampling. In non-neoplastic patients, VJ-independent divergence between tissue and blood fell below expectation, whereas in all gliomas, and especially in low-grade gliomas, the divergence rose above expectation. Group comparisons were based on small numbers of patients: three non-neoplastic, three low-grade glioma and several glioblastoma patients.

TCR alpha and beta CDR3 regions were amplified with the iRepertoire nested amplicon-rescue multiplex PCR (arm-PCR) platform from RNA. For one-step reverse transcription and amplification, about 85-450 ng of tissue mRNA or PBMC total RNA was used as input. Following bead purification, Illumina adapters were added through a secondary multiplex PCR, and the libraries were then gel-purified between 200 and 400 bp. The libraries contained internal 6-nucleotide barcodes that were used for demultiplexing. The libraries were sequenced on an Illumina MiSeq using 2x220 or 2x250 nucleotide paired-end reads. Regarding the original processing steps: FLASH 1.2.11 was used to merge paired reads, and BWA-MEM then aligned the reads to the GRCh37 human genome before TRA and TRB reads were extracted. An IMGT-derived reference of cassette sequences and CDR3 motifs, with pseudogenes included, was used for V and J assignment. Reads were translated in three frames, and productive CDR3s were defined by a C…FGXG motif without stop codons. Unique combinations of V-J cassette pair and CDR3 amino acid sequence were defined as clonotypes. Filtering of reads was based on Hamming distance, with the threshold set by the sequence error rate of each sample in mapped regions. The raw public data were reprocessed by TCRdb itself: fastp quality trimming at Q25, MiXCR clonotype calling, in-frame beta chains only. Merged by CDR3 protein, the rows form single entries marked with the most common genes and DNA. None of the V and J calls come from the authors' own analysis; TCRdb made them. The sample table shows around 120,000 distinct CDR3 sequences, and under 25% are seen once. In total, the top ten clones hold approximately 26% of the sample.

Concerning this clonotype: No cognate antigen has been identified for it. No base qualities exist here, and no much larger clone lies one base off it.

The sample comprised glioma tissue, nonneoplastic brain tissue, or PBMCs (not recorded which). The TCR sequence derives from a human donor with low-grade glioma or glioblastoma, undergoing nonglioma brain surgery, or in good health (not recorded which).

In nucleotide form, the sequence is TGTGCCAGCAGCAAAGGCGGGGAGAGTGAGCAGTTCTTC. Its product reads: CASSKGGESEQFF. The chain joins TRBV11-3 to TRBJ2-1; a tentative D call is TRBD2 (6 bases match). Trimming costs V 5 bases and J 9 bases, and their ends lie 14 bases apart. According to the germline V gene, CDR1 reads SGHNT and CDR2 reads YENEEA. The CDR3 measures 13 amino acids from cysteine to phenylalanine. Here the CDR3 DNA is all that survives: 39 bases in frame from base 1.